A single sample gave rise to the 20 T cell receptor beta chains below, sequenced in a study of identical twins. TCRdb independently ran MiXCR on the 5' RACE reads; one entry per CDR3 protein. Altogether some 1,600,000 distinct CDR3 sequences are present, around 29% being singletons, with the ten largest covering under 0.35%. Sequenced: cord blood. Source of these receptors: a newborn girl in good health.

The chain uses TRBV25-1 and TRBJ1-1, with D possibly TRBD1 on 5 matching bases. V was cut by 7 bases and J by 5 bases, with 14 bases left in between. This CDR3 contains 13 residues. In germline, CDR1 is MGHDK, CDR2 SYGVNS. The CDR3 region has the DNA TGTGCCAGCAACACCGAGGGGAGTACTGAAGCTTTCTTT. This codes for CASNTEGSTEAFF.

The V call is TRBV5-1, the J call TRBJ2-5; D is possibly TRBD1 (6 bases). TRBJ2-7 matches the DNA end more closely, so the J call is doubtful. The CDR3 is 13 residues long. Looked up from germline, CDR1 is SGHRS and CDR2 is YFSETQ. CDR3 region: CASRQSRGYEQYF. CDR3 in DNA: TGCGCCAGCAGACAAAGCAGGGGTTACGAGCAGTACTTC.

The chain links TRBV27 to TRBJ2-7, with 9 bases matching TRBD1. This CDR3 is built from 17 residues. With 2 bases clipped from V and 2 bases from J, the junction kept 10 bases outside the gene matches. Germline V lookup: CDR1 MNHEY, CDR2 SMNVEV (reference sequence). The CDR3 reads CASSLRSGQGLPYEQYF. The DNA for the CDR3 is TGTGCCAGCAGTTTACGATCGGGACAGGGACTTCCCTACGAGCAGTACTTC.

This clonotype turned up a few times. This chain links TRBV20-1 with TRBJ2-7, with 14 bases matching TRBD2. The J call may not be correct, given that the DNA end is closer to TRBJ2-5. The germline V gene encodes CDR1 DFQATT and CDR2 SNEGSKA (reference sequence). This CDR3 comprises 14 residues. The CDR3 protein is CSGRLAGGQETQYF. CDR3 DNA: TGCAGTGGGAGACTAGCGGGGGGGCAAGAGACCCAGTACTTC.

The rearrangement uses TRBV14 and TRBJ1-2; D gene uncertain. This CDR3 has 15 residues. Germline assignment: CDR1 SGHDN and CDR2 FVKESK. V lost 3 bases and J 3 bases, leaving 14 bases between the germline ends. The CDR3 loop is CASSQAGKDYYGYTF. In nucleotides, the CDR3 is TGTGCCAGCAGCCAGGCTGGGAAGGACTACTATGGCTACACCTTC. The entire variable domain, with the rest obtained from reference TRBV14 and TRBJ1-2, is as follows: EAGVTQFPSHSVIEKGQTVTLRCDPISGHDNLYWYRRVMGKEIKFLLHFVKESKQDESGMPNNRFLAERTGGTYSTLKVQPAELEDSGVYFCASSQAGKDYYGYTFGSGTRLTVV.

Note on this clonotype: A read error may explain this, as a much larger clone is one base away. V usage is TRBV14 and J usage is TRBJ2-4; 9 nucleotides match TRBD2. The end of the DNA fits TRBJ2-7 better, so the J call may be wrong. CDR1 is SGHDN and CDR2 is FVKESK in the germline V gene. The CDR3 is 14 amino acids. As DNA, the CDR3 is TGTGCCAGCAGCCAAGGGGGACTAGCAAGCGAGCAGTACTTC. It yields the protein CASSQGGLASEQYF.

In its sample, this clonotype was seen a few times. This chain links TRBV5-1 with TRBJ1-5; D perhaps matches TRBD1 (5 bases). CDR1 is SGHRS, CDR2 YFSETQ, per germline. This CDR3 region has 15 residues. V lost 4 bases and J lost 5, with 16 bases in between. CDR3 sequence (DNA): TGCGCCAGCAGCGTAGACAGCCCCTACGATCAGCCCCAGCATTTT. It yields the protein CASSVDSPYDQPQHF.

The chain has TRBV3-1 and TRBJ2-7, with D possibly matching TRBD2 (5 bases). V lost 1 base and J 6 bases, leaving 10 bases between the germline ends. The CDR3 has 13 residues. Germline CDR1 is LGHDT and CDR2 is YNNKEL (reference sequence). CDR3 DNA sequence: TGTGCCAGCAGCCAAGGGACTCCTTCCGAGCAGTACTTC. Encoded protein: CASSQGTPSEQYF.

The J gene is TRBJ1-5, the V gene TRBV28; maybe TRBD1 (5 bases). Germline values: CDR1 MDHEN, CDR2 SYDVKM. The CDR3 consists of 13 residues. V shed 8 bases and J shed 0 bases, with 8 bases lying between them. Here the CDR3 DNA reads TGTGCCAGCCGGGACCTTAGCAATCAGCCCCAGCATTTT. The encoded protein is CASRDLSNQPQHF.

This clonotype was seen a single time. The junction departs from the called germline gene at one end, perhaps through a read error. V is TRBV9 and J is TRBJ2-3; the D is unclear. This CDR3 contains 15 residues. CDR1 SGDLS and CDR2 YYNGEE come from the germline V gene. The CDR3 DNA follows: TGTGCCAGCGGCGTAGGTAGCAGTAGCACAGATACGCAGTATTTT. It is translated as CASGVGSSSTDTQYF.

V and J are TRBV5-4 and TRBJ1-2; no reliable D call. V dropped 0 bases and J dropped 2 bases, with 8 bases sitting between them. Germline V CDR1 and CDR2: SGHNT, YYREEE (reference sequence). This CDR3 has 14 amino acids. CDR3 DNA: TGTGCCAGCAGCTTGGACCAGGCGAACTATGGCTACACCTTC. Translating gives CASSLDQANYGYTF.

The rearrangement links TRBV9 to TRBJ1-1; TRBD1 matches 9 bases. Trimming cost V 5 bases and J 4 bases; bases outside gene matches: 6. CDR1 and CDR2 from the germline V gene are SGDLS and YYNGEE. There are 14 residues in the CDR3. The CDR3: CASREGQGSTEAFF. The CDR3, as DNA: TGTGCCAGCAGGGAGGGACAGGGAAGCACTGAAGCTTTCTTT.

This clonotype was counted a few times. V is TRBV12-3 or TRBV12-4 and J is TRBJ2-4; tentatively, D is TRBD1 or TRBD2 (6 bases each). The last part of the DNA fits TRBJ2-7 better; the J call may be wrong. The CDR3 covers 14 residues. For the CDR3, the DNA is TGTGCCAGCAGTTTAAGGGGGGCGATCTACGAGCAGTACTTC. The encoded protein is CASSLRGAIYEQYF.

V gene TRBV5-1 combines with J gene TRBJ1-1, with 7 bases fitting TRBD1. V lost 5 bases, J lost 5 bases, and 6 bases stayed unmatched. CDR1 and CDR2 (germline): SGHRS, YFSETQ. This CDR3 spans 13 amino acids. For the CDR3, the DNA is TGCGCCAGCAGAGCTACAGGGGATACTGAAGCTTTCTTT. Translating it yields CASRATGDTEAFF.

This clonotype has more than one count but fewer than ten. This chain links TRBV11-2 with TRBJ2-1; either TRBD1 or TRBD2 may supply D (5 bases each). Between the trimmed V and J ends, which lost 5 bases and 0 bases, there was a span of 11 bases. The germline V gene has CDR1 SGHAT and CDR2 FQNNGV. The CDR3 sequence is 15 residues long. CDR3 DNA: TGTGCCAGCAGCCCCGGGGCGGCCTCCTACAATGAGCAGTTCTTC. Residues: CASSPGAASYNEQFF.

This clonotype showed up just a few times. This chain joins TRBV20-1 and TRBJ2-3; no clear D gene. Deletions cut 7 bases from V and 0 bases from J, with 8 bases between. Germline V gene data show CDR1 as DFQATT and CDR2 as SNEGSKA (reference sequence). This CDR3 comprises 12 residues. The CDR3 spells CSVTPSTDTQYF. CDR3 in DNA: TGCAGTGTAACGCCCAGCACAGATACGCAGTATTTT.

The chain recombines TRBV7-2 with TRBJ1-1; perhaps TRBD1 as D (5 bases). V shed 1 base and J shed 1 base, with 10 bases lying between them. Germline CDR1 reads SGHTA; CDR2 reads FQGNSA. This CDR3 is built from 15 residues. CDR3 coding DNA: TGTGCCAGCAGCTTAGGCTGGGGGGGGAACACTGAAGCTTTCTTT. Its protein is CASSLGWGGNTEAFF.

This clonotype was seen a handful of times. V is TRBV5-1 and J is TRBJ2-5; a possible D gene is TRBD1 (6 bases). With 6 bases removed from V and 11 bases from J, the gap between germline ends came to 26 bases. The CDR3 runs to 15 residues. Germline CDR1 and CDR2: SGHRS and YFSETQ. In nucleotides, the CDR3 is TGCGCCAGCACCTCGGGCAGGGGCTACTACAATGAGCAGTACTTC. Its translation is CASTSGRGYYNEQYF.

The chain links TRBV5-6 to TRBJ2-7, with TRBD1 matching 7 bases. CDR1 is SGHDT, CDR2 YYEEEE, per germline. V lost 1 base and J lost 0; bases outside the gene matches: 4. The CDR3 length is 15 residues. The chain's CDR3 is CASSLNDRDSYEQYF. The CDR3 DNA sequence: TGTGCCAGCAGCTTGAATGACAGGGACTCCTACGAGCAGTACTTC.

The chain uses TRBV7-9 and TRBJ2-3, with TRBD2 identical over 9 bases. V was pared by 5 bases and J by 1 base, with 7 bases of the junction left unmatched. The V gene's germline CDR1 is SEHNR and CDR2 FQNEAQ (reference sequence). The CDR3 runs to 16 residues. The DNA for the CDR3 is TGTGCCAGCAGCGCCGCTAGCGGGGACCGCACAGATACGCAGTATTTT. It is translated as CASSAASGDRTDTQYF.